This is a list of T cell receptor beta chains from one sample in a study of blood T cell repertoires in COVID-19. Here immunoSEQ multiplex PCR was the method, and the copy in TCRdb shows in-frame clones only, minus some. The sample lists roughly 200,000 clones; about 88% were seen once. The sequencing sample was made of peripheral blood. The receptors shown here come from a man aged 40-50 years with active or convalescent COVID-19. The CDR3 runs from the conserved cysteine through the conserved F or W. A D gene is named only where the DNA matches it firmly. Expanded clones are given a class, and other clones once, few, many or no size at all.

cdr3_aa cdr3_nt v_call clone_size d_call j_call
CASIPWAGGIDEQYF TGTGCCAGCATTCCCTGGGCAGGGGGCATCGACGAGCAGTACTTC TRBV6-5 NA TRBD1 TRBJ2-7
CASSGGRDYGYTF TGTGCCAGCAGTGGGGGCAGGGACTATGGCTACACCTTC TRBV2 NA NA TRBJ1-2
CASSLVVWTGGAGEKLFF TGTGCCAGCAGCTTAGTTGTATGGACAGGAGGGGCGGGTGAAAAACTGTTTTTT TRBV7-9 NA TRBD1 TRBJ1-4
CASSKLAGGGYGYTF TGTGCCAGCAGCAAATTAGCAGGGGGCGGCTATGGCTACACCTTC TRBV21-1 NA NA TRBJ1-2
CASGAGQEQYF TGTGCCAGCGGTGCGGGGCAGGAGCAGTACTTC TRBV3-1/TRBV3-2 NA NA TRBJ2-7
CASSQDIAGPYGYTF TGTGCCAGCAGCCAAGATATCGCAGGGCCCTATGGCTACACCTTC TRBV4-2 NA NA TRBJ1-2
CASSTTVGNTEAFF TGTGCCAGCAGTACCACGGTTGGTAACACTGAAGCTTTCTTT TRBV6-5 NA NA TRBJ1-1
CASSERGNTEAFF TGTGCCAGCAGTGAAAGGGGGAACACTGAAGCTTTCTTT TRBV6-1 NA NA TRBJ1-1
CASSLATRGRTEAFF TGTGCCAGCAGCTTGGCCACCAGGGGGCGAACTGAAGCTTTCTTT TRBV5-6 NA TRBD1 TRBJ1-1
CASSFPQGYSGNTIYF TGTGCCAGCAGCTTCCCACAGGGGTATAGTGGAAACACCATATATTTT TRBV7-2 few TRBD1 TRBJ1-3
CASRTSERNQPQHF TGTGCCAGCAGGACTTCGGAGCGCAATCAGCCCCAGCATTTT TRBV28 NA NA TRBJ1-5
CASSLLPPNREVRGYTF TGTGCCAGCAGCTTATTGCCCCCCAACAGGGAAGTGAGGGGCTACACCTTC TRBV7-2 NA NA TRBJ1-2
CATSTGTDRREFF TGTGCCACCAGTACCGGGACAGACAGAAGGGAGTTCTTC TRBV24-1 NA TRBD1 TRBJ2-1
CASTRTGVFYGYTF TGTGCCAGTACACGGACAGGGGTCTTCTATGGCTACACCTTC TRBV19 few TRBD1 TRBJ1-2
CASSQDRVGVNSPLHF TGTGCCAGCAGCCAAGATCGGGTCGGCGTTAATTCACCCCTCCACTTT TRBV4-2 NA NA TRBJ1-6
CASRSGQSTDTQYF TGCGCCAGCAGATCTGGACAGAGCACAGATACGCAGTATTTT TRBV5-1 NA NA TRBJ2-3
CASSPTGVDGYTF TGTGCCAGCAGCCCCACAGGGGTGGATGGCTACACCTTC TRBV5-6 NA TRBD1 TRBJ1-2
CASSLEGAPNIQYF TGTGCCAGCAGCTTGGAGGGGGCGCCGAACATTCAGTACTTC TRBV5-4 NA TRBD1 TRBJ2-4
CASNREPYNEQFF TGCGCCAGCAACAGGGAGCCTTACAATGAGCAGTTCTTC TRBV5-1 NA NA TRBJ2-1
CASSVSGGSNQPQHF TGTGCCAGCAGTGTGTCGGGTGGGAGCAATCAGCCCCAGCATTTT TRBV2 few NA TRBJ1-5
CASSQGARGYTF TGTGCCAGCAGCCAGGGGGCGAGAGGCTACACCTTC TRBV28 few TRBD1 TRBJ1-2
CASSLPGQSHEQYF TGTGCCAGCTCACTCCCGGGACAATCCCACGAGCAGTACTTC TRBV18 few NA TRBJ2-7
CASSPDLSGGETQYF TGTGCCAGCAGCCCGGACTTAAGCGGGGGAGAGACCCAGTACTTC TRBV3-1/TRBV3-2 NA TRBD2 TRBJ2-5
CASRPTGSPGELFF TGTGCCAGCAGGCCCACAGGGTCCCCCGGGGAGCTGTTTTTT TRBV13 NA NA TRBJ2-2
CASYTDGGGYTF TGTGCCAGCTATACTGATGGGGGGGGCTACACCTTC TRBV12-3/TRBV12-4 NA NA TRBJ1-2
CASSEALGQTYTGELFF TGTGCCAGCAGTGAAGCGCTTGGACAGACTTACACCGGGGAGCTGTTTTTT TRBV2 NA NA TRBJ2-2
CASSYSGQGGWDEQFF TGTGCCAGCAGTTACTCCGGACAGGGGGGTTGGGATGAGCAGTTCTTC TRBV6-5 NA TRBD1 TRBJ2-1
CASSDPDSGRGRSYEQYF TGTGCCAGCAGTGACCCAGACTCCGGCAGGGGACGCTCCTACGAGCAGTACTTC TRBV6-4 few NA TRBJ2-7
CASSSDRGGGYTF TGTGCCAGCAGCTCCGACAGGGGCGGGGGCTACACCTTC TRBV7-3 NA TRBD1 TRBJ1-2
CASSQEGGLSYNEQFF TGTGCCAGCAGCCAAGAAGGGGGCCTCTCCTACAATGAGCAGTTCTTC TRBV4-2 NA TRBD1 TRBJ2-1
CASSLGLAGTYEQYF TGTGCCAGCAGCCTGGGACTAGCGGGGACCTACGAGCAGTACTTC TRBV6-5 few TRBD2 TRBJ2-7
CASSSGQVEQPQHF TGTGCCAGCAGTTCGGGACAGGTGGAACAGCCCCAGCATTTT TRBV6-1 few TRBD1 TRBJ1-5
CASSSLGAGNTIYF TGTGCCAGCAGCTCCCTCGGGGCTGGAAACACCATATATTTT TRBV7-9 NA NA TRBJ1-3
CASAGTQNQPQHF TGTGCCAGCGCCGGGACTCAGAATCAGCCCCAGCATTTT TRBV6-4 few NA TRBJ1-5
CASSFGPGGNQPQHF TGTGCCAGCAGCTTTGGTCCCGGAGGCAATCAGCCCCAGCATTTT TRBV3-1/TRBV3-2 NA NA TRBJ1-5
CASSPVEGAGAPLSGANVLTF TGTGCCAGCAGCCCCGTTGAGGGAGCGGGGGCTCCCCTCTCTGGGGCCAACGTCCTGACTTTC TRBV4-2 once TRBD2 TRBJ2-6
CASSLEHRGVLSRTEAFF TGTGCCAGCAGCTTAGAGCACAGGGGGGTTTTATCGAGGACTGAAGCTTTCTTT TRBV7-2 once TRBD1 TRBJ1-1
CAISDRQTGELFF TGTGCCATCAGTGATCGACAAACCGGGGAGCTGTTTTTT TRBV10-3 few NA TRBJ2-2
CASSEAGRHGNTIYF TGTGCCAGCAGTGAAGCGGGGCGTCATGGAAACACCATATATTTT TRBV6-1 NA NA TRBJ1-3
CAISESDKNTEAFF TGTGCCATCAGTGAGTCGGACAAGAACACTGAAGCTTTCTTT TRBV10-3 NA NA TRBJ1-1
CASSFTTGPNEKLFF TGTGCCAGCAGTTTTACGACAGGGCCTAATGAAAAACTGTTTTTT TRBV28 NA TRBD1 TRBJ1-4
CASSPSLDTDTQYF TGTGCCAGCTCACCTTCACTAGACACAGATACGCAGTATTTT TRBV18 NA NA TRBJ2-3
CASRLTGRNTEAFF TGTGCCAGCAGACTTACAGGGCGGAACACTGAAGCTTTCTTT TRBV13 once NA TRBJ1-1
CASRQTGLRGYTF TGTGCCAGCAGACAGACAGGGCTTCGGGGCTACACCTTC TRBV12-3/TRBV12-4 few TRBD1 TRBJ1-2
CASSEASGAVGNTEAFF TGTGCCAGCAGTGAAGCGAGCGGGGCAGTGGGGAACACTGAAGCTTTCTTT TRBV6-1 NA NA TRBJ1-1
CASSSSGDGTDTQYF TGTGCCAGCAGCTCGAGCGGGGATGGCACAGATACGCAGTATTTT TRBV11-3 NA TRBD2 TRBJ2-3
CASSYSRITDTQYF TGTGCCAGCAGTTACTCGAGAATAACAGATACGCAGTATTTT TRBV6-2/TRBV6-3 once NA TRBJ2-3
CASSRTGAYTDTQYF TGCGCCAGCAGCCGGACAGGGGCCTACACAGATACGCAGTATTTT TRBV5-1 NA TRBD1 TRBJ2-3
CASSPTQGGNEQFF TGTGCCAGCTCACCGACACAAGGGGGCAATGAGCAGTTCTTC TRBV18 NA NA TRBJ2-1
CASSILLGGNEKLFF TGTGCCAGTAGTATACTTCTCGGGGGTAATGAAAAACTGTTTTTT TRBV19 NA NA TRBJ1-4
CASSYFSGGNGGTQYF TGTGCCAGCAGTTACTTCAGCGGGGGAAATGGCGGGACCCAGTACTTC TRBV6-2/TRBV6-3 NA TRBD2 TRBJ2-5
CASSLAFEWGGQETQYF TGTGCCAGCAGCTTGGCGTTCGAGTGGGGAGGCCAAGAGACCCAGTACTTC TRBV5-8 NA NA TRBJ2-5
CASSDFRDRDYEQYF TGTGCCAGCAGTGACTTCCGGGACAGAGACTACGAGCAGTACTTC TRBV25-1 NA TRBD1 TRBJ2-7
CASSDRGRGAFF TGTGCCAGCAGTGATAGGGGGCGCGGAGCTTTCTTT TRBV6-1 NA TRBD1 TRBJ1-1
CASGLDKAFF TGTGCTAGTGGTTTGGACAAAGCTTTCTTT TRBV12-5 NA NA TRBJ1-1
CASTRYGEQFF TGTGCCAGCACGCGGTACGGTGAGCAGTTCTTC TRBV25-1 NA NA TRBJ2-1
CASSLQGRNQPQHF TGTGCCAGCAGCCTTCAGGGCCGCAATCAGCCCCAGCATTTT TRBV3-1/TRBV3-2 NA NA TRBJ1-5
CASSPPMRDKNTEAFF TGTGCCAGCTCACCACCGATGAGGGATAAGAACACTGAAGCTTTCTTT TRBV18 NA NA TRBJ1-1
CASSLAGTDTQYF TGTGCCAGCAGCTTGGCGGGCACAGATACGCAGTATTTT TRBV5-4 few NA TRBJ2-3
CAWSVYQGGEKLFF TGTGCCTGGAGTGTATATCAGGGAGGAGAAAAACTGTTTTTT TRBV30 NA NA TRBJ1-4